This T cell receptor (beta chain) is from a study of T cells in Graves' hyperthyroidism and ophthalmopathy. Amplified TCR beta CDR3 regions came from RNA transcripts. Carried out on the TCR CDR3, a first-round RT-PCR used the HTBI primer set. MiXCR, applied by TCRdb to the multiplex PCR reads, yields one record per CDR3 protein. The sample shows 500,000 or so distinct CDR3 sequences, roughly 15% of them seen only once. The CDR3 extends over 14 amino acids. V shed 7 bases and J shed 0 bases, with 13 bases lying between them. CDR1 LNHDA and CDR2 SQIVND come from the germline V gene (reference sequence).

The source is a woman aged 18-35 years with Graves' ophthalmopathy. The chain is built from TRBV19 and TRBJ2-7; D is uncertain. The sequenced sample consisted of blood. The chain's CDR3 is CASKFARSSYEQYF. CDR3 nucleotides: TGTGCCAGTAAGTTCGCGAGAAGCTCCTACGAGCAGTACTTC.